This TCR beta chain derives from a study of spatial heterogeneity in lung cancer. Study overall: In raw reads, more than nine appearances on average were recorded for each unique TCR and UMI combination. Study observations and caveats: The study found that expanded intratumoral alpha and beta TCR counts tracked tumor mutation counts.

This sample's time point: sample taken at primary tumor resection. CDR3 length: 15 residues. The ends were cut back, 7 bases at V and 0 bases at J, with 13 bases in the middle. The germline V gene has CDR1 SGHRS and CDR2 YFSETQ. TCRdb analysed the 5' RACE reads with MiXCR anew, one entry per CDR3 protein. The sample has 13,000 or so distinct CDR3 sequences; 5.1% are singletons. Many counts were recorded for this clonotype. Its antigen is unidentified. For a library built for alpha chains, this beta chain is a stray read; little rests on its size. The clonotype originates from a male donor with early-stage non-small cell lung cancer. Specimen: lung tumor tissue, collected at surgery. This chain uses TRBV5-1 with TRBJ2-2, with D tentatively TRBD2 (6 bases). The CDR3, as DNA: TGCGCCAGCTCCGGGACGGGGGCGAACACCGGGGAGCTGTTTTTT. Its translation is CASSGTGANTGELFF.